The rows below give T cell receptor beta chains drawn from one sample of a study of neurological immune-mediated disorders. Via MiXCR, TCRdb re-called the 5' RACE reads, giving one row per CDR3 protein. The sample includes around 97,000 distinct CDR3 sequences, less than 14% seen only once; the top ten take approximately 3.3%. Input material: PBMCs. These receptors originate from a female donor with HTLV-1-associated myelopathy (HAM/TSP). CDR3s include the opening cysteine and the closing phenylalanine or tryptophan. Each record gives: D gene, J gene, V gene, CDR3 protein. A D gene is named only where the DNA matches it firmly.

d_call: TRBD1
j_call: TRBJ1-5
v_call: TRBV7-2
cdr3_aa: CASSPTGANQPQHF

d_call: NA
j_call: TRBJ2-7
v_call: TRBV5-1
cdr3_aa: CASSLEDRSYEQYF

d_call: NA
j_call: TRBJ2-5
v_call: TRBV6-6
cdr3_aa: CASSYYRGGPTETQYF

d_call: TRBD2
j_call: TRBJ2-3
v_call: TRBV11-2
cdr3_aa: CASSLRGFTDTQYF

d_call: NA
j_call: TRBJ2-5
v_call: TRBV13
cdr3_aa: CASSKGTFQETQYF

d_call: TRBD2
j_call: TRBJ2-1
v_call: TRBV5-1
cdr3_aa: CASSQTSLGANEQFF

d_call: TRBD1
j_call: TRBJ2-1
v_call: TRBV5-6
cdr3_aa: CASSSDRGAHNEQFF

d_call: NA
j_call: TRBJ2-5
v_call: TRBV5-1
cdr3_aa: CASSTGHSNQETQYF

d_call: NA
j_call: TRBJ2-2
v_call: TRBV7-8
cdr3_aa: CASSLTEAPKAGELFF

d_call: TRBD1
j_call: TRBJ2-5
v_call: TRBV10-3
cdr3_aa: CAISESGTGQETQYF

d_call: NA
j_call: TRBJ2-1
v_call: TRBV7-9
cdr3_aa: CASNPGRNYNEQFF

d_call: NA
j_call: TRBJ2-1
v_call: TRBV3-1
cdr3_aa: CASSTREHRGYNEQFF

d_call: TRBD2
j_call: TRBJ2-2
v_call: TRBV28
cdr3_aa: CASVQGLAVGELFF

d_call: NA
j_call: TRBJ2-7
v_call: TRBV28
cdr3_aa: CASSFQQYRLVYEQYF

d_call: TRBD1
j_call: TRBJ2-7
v_call: TRBV7-9
cdr3_aa: CASSLGRGLGEQYF

d_call: TRBD2
j_call: TRBJ2-3
v_call: TRBV5-1
cdr3_aa: CASSLALAGGSSTDTQYF

d_call: TRBD1
j_call: TRBJ1-5
v_call: TRBV12-3/TRBV12-4
cdr3_aa: CASSLGGTDNNQPQHF

d_call: TRBD1
j_call: TRBJ1-2
v_call: TRBV20-1
cdr3_aa: CSAPCPPGQGNYGYTF

d_call: TRBD1
j_call: TRBJ2-1
v_call: TRBV27
cdr3_aa: CASSLETGVNEQFF

d_call: NA
j_call: TRBJ2-7
v_call: TRBV5-1
cdr3_aa: CASSALQGLSEKYF

d_call: TRBD1
j_call: TRBJ2-6
v_call: TRBV4-2
cdr3_aa: CASSRDNSGTGGSLTF

d_call: NA
j_call: TRBJ2-5
v_call: TRBV29-1
cdr3_aa: CSVEFLQDQETQYF

d_call: NA
j_call: TRBJ2-7
v_call: TRBV3-1
cdr3_aa: CASSPGDSGGWGEQYF

d_call: NA
j_call: TRBJ2-5
v_call: TRBV5-1
cdr3_aa: CASSLALQAPEETQYF

d_call: TRBD1
j_call: TRBJ2-7
v_call: TRBV7-8
cdr3_aa: CASSLVGQGFHEQYF

d_call: NA
j_call: TRBJ2-4
v_call: TRBV5-1
cdr3_aa: CASSFGGSRNIQYF

d_call: TRBD2
j_call: TRBJ2-5
v_call: TRBV4-2
cdr3_aa: CASSQGVAGVQETQYF

d_call: NA
j_call: TRBJ2-1
v_call: TRBV6-6
cdr3_aa: CASTRKQGGEQFF

d_call: TRBD1
j_call: TRBJ2-5
v_call: TRBV5-1
cdr3_aa: CASGGDRGFEETQYF

d_call: NA
j_call: TRBJ2-3
v_call: TRBV20-1
cdr3_aa: CSARPQTNLPQYF

d_call: NA
j_call: TRBJ2-7
v_call: TRBV5-1
cdr3_aa: CASSPDGTYEQYF

d_call: NA
j_call: TRBJ2-2
v_call: TRBV20-1
cdr3_aa: CSAARQSPNTGELFF

d_call: NA
j_call: TRBJ1-3
v_call: TRBV9
cdr3_aa: CASSVGQISGNTIYF

d_call: NA
j_call: TRBJ1-5
v_call: TRBV7-2
cdr3_aa: CASSISGASNQPQHF

d_call: NA
j_call: TRBJ2-2
v_call: TRBV5-1
cdr3_aa: CASSLVVGELFF

d_call: NA
j_call: TRBJ2-7
v_call: TRBV5-1
cdr3_aa: CASRETNYEQYF

d_call: NA
j_call: TRBJ1-3
v_call: TRBV7-3
cdr3_aa: CASSSDSGNTIYF

d_call: NA
j_call: TRBJ2-5
v_call: TRBV28
cdr3_aa: CASSPGSGRETQYF

d_call: TRBD2
j_call: TRBJ2-5
v_call: TRBV5-1
cdr3_aa: CASSLEAGVEETQYF

d_call: TRBD2
j_call: TRBJ2-1
v_call: TRBV18
cdr3_aa: CASSPTGTRSNDEQFF